This section outlines one T cell receptor (beta chain) sequence together with its context. Antigen specificity is unknown. Only in-frame clones appear in the TCRdb table, and some are missing; sequencing was by immunoSEQ multiplex PCR. The sample has more than 50,000 clones, about 87% seen once. The data originate from a study of pediatric ulcerative colitis. Study-wide results and limits: Total lymphocyte DNA, not sorted subsets, was the template. Substantially fewer templates came from a couple of patients' blood samples.

V was trimmed by 3 bases and J by 12 bases, leaving 9 bases between them. Germline CDR1 reads LNHDA; CDR2 reads SQIVND (reference sequence). The CDR3 has 12 amino acids. The receptor was isolated from a boy aged 5-17 years who was a control in a study of pediatric ulcerative colitis. The genes are TRBV19 and TRBJ2-6; D is uncertain. Sequencing used blood. The chain's CDR3 is CASSMDRTVLTF. As DNA, the CDR3 is TGTGCCAGTAGTATGGACCGAACCGTCCTGACTTTC.